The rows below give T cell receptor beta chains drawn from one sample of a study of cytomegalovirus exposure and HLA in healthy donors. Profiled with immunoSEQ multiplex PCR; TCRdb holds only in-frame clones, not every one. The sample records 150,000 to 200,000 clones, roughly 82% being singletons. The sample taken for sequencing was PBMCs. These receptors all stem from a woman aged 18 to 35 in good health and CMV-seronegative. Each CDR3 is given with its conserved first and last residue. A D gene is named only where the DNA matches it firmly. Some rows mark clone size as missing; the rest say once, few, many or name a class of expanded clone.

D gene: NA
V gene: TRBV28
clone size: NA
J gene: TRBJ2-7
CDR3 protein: CASSLSTRNYEQYF
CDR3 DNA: TGTGCCAGCAGTTTATCGACTAGAAACTACGAGCAGTACTTC

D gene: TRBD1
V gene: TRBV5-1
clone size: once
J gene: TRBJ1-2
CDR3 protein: CASSSDRGIPYGYTF
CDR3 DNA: TGCGCCAGCAGCTCGGACAGGGGGATTCCCTATGGCTACACCTTC

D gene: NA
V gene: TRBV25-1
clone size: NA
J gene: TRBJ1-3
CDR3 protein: CASSEIDRGNTIYF
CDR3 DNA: TGTGCCAGCAGTGAAATCGACAGAGGAAACACCATATATTTT

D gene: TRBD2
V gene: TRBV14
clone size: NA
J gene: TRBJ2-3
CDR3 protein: CASSHQRGFTDTQYF
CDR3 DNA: TGTGCCAGCAGCCACCAGCGGGGTTTCACAGATACGCAGTATTTT

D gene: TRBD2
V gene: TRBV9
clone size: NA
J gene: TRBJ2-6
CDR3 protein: CASSAAGVRWTGANVLTF
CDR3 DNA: TGTGCCAGCAGCGCAGCGGGGGTTAGGTGGACTGGGGCCAACGTCCTGACTTTC

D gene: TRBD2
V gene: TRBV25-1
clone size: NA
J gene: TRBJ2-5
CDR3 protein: CASSDALAGGPETQYF
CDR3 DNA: TGTGCCAGCAGTGATGCCCTAGCGGGGGGGCCGGAGACCCAGTACTTC

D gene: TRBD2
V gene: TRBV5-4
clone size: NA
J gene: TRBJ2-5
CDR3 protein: CASSPSGKQETQYF
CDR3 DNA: TGTGCCAGCAGCCCGAGCGGGAAACAAGAGACCCAGTACTTC

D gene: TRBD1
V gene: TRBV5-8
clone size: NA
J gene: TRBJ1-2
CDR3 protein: CASSSPLSDRVHGYTF
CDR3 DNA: TGTGCCAGCAGCTCCCCGCTTTCGGACAGGGTGCATGGCTACACCTTC

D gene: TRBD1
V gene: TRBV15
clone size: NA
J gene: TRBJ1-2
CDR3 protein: CATSRGGQGARYGYTF
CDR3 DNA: TGTGCCACCAGCAGAGGGGGACAGGGGGCACGATATGGCTACACCTTC

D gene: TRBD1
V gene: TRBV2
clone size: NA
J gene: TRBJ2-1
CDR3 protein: CASSAWDRGANEQFF
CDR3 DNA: TGTGCCAGCAGTGCGTGGGACAGGGGAGCCAATGAGCAGTTCTTC

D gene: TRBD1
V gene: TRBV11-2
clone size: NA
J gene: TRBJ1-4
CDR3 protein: CASRGWGRGENEKLFF
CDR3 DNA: TGTGCCAGCAGGGGATGGGGCAGGGGGGAGAATGAAAAACTGTTTTTT

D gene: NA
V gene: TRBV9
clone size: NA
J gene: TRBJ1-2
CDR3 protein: CASSAQRGGESYGYTF
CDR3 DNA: TGTGCCAGCAGCGCCCAAAGAGGAGGGGAGAGCTATGGCTACACCTTC

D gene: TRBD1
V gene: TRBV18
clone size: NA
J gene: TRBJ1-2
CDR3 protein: CASSSGRGQTNYGYTF
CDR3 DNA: TGTGCCAGCTCAAGTGGCAGGGGGCAAACTAACTATGGCTACACCTTC

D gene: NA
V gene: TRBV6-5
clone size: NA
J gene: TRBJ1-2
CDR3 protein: CASKAYEGYGYTF
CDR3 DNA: TGTGCCAGCAAAGCCTACGAGGGCTATGGCTACACCTTC

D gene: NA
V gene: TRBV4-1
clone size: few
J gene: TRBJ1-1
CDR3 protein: CASSQVAREAFF
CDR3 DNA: TGCGCCAGCAGCCAGGTGGCGCGGGAAGCTTTCTTT

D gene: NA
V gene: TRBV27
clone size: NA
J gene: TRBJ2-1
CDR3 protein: CASGLQFEEQFF
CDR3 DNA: TGTGCCAGCGGGCTACAGTTTGAGGAGCAGTTCTTC

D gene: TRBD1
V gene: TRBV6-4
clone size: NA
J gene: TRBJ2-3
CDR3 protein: CASSDSTGQGTDTQYF
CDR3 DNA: TGTGCCAGCAGTGACTCGACGGGACAGGGCACAGATACGCAGTATTTT

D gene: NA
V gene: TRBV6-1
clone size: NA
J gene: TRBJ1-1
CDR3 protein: CASIRTQGHTEAFF
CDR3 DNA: TGTGCCAGCATAAGGACACAAGGTCACACTGAAGCTTTCTTT

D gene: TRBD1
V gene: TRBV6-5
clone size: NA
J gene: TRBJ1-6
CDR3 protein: CASRQGRNFSPLHF
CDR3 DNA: TGTGCCAGCCGACAGGGGAGGAATTTTTCACCCCTCCACTTT

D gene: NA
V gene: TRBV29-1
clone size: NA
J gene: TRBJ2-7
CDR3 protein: CSVEDLRGTEPYEQYF
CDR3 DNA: TGCAGCGTTGAAGATCTTAGGGGGACGGAGCCCTACGAGCAGTACTTC

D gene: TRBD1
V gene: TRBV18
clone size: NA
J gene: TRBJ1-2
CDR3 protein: CASSQGTGNYGYTF
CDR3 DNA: TGTGCCAGCTCACAGGGGACAGGGAACTATGGCTACACCTTC

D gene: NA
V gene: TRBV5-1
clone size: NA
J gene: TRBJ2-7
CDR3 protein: CASSRALTGQFRDEQYF
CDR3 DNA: TGCGCCAGCAGCCGAGCTCTCACTGGACAATTCCGGGACGAGCAGTACTTC

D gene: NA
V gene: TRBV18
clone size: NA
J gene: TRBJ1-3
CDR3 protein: CASSPPSTASGNTIYF
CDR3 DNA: TGTGCCAGCTCACCACCCTCGACAGCTTCTGGAAACACCATATATTTT

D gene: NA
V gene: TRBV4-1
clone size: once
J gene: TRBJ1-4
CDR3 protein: CASSDGTTPNEKLFF
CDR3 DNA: TGCGCCAGCAGCGACGGGACAACCCCTAATGAAAAACTGTTTTTT

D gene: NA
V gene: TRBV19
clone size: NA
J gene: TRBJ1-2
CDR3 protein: CASNARANGYTF
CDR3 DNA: TGTGCCAGTAATGCCAGGGCGAATGGCTACACCTTC

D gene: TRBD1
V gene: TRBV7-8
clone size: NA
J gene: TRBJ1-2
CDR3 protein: CASSGGQGGSTNYGYTF
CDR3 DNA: TGTGCCAGCAGCGGGGGACAGGGAGGGTCGACTAACTATGGCTACACCTTC

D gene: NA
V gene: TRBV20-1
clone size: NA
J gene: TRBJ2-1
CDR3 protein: CSAAQYNEQFF
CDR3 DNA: TGCAGTGCCGCACAGTACAATGAGCAGTTCTTC

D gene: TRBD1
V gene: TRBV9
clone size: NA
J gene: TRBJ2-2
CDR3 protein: CASSPRTGSTGELFF
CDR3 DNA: TGTGCCAGCAGCCCGCGGACAGGATCCACCGGGGAGCTGTTTTTT

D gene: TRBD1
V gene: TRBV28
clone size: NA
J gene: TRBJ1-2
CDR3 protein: CASRSGQGEGYTF
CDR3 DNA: TGTGCCAGCAGGTCCGGACAGGGGGAAGGCTACACCTTC

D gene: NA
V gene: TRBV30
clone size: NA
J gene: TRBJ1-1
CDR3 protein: CASGLMNTEAFF
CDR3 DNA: TGTGCCAGTGGCCTCATGAACACTGAAGCTTTCTTT

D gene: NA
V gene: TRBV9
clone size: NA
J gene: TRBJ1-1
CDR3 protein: CASSVDVQLNTEAFF
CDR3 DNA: TGTGCCAGCAGCGTAGATGTACAATTGAACACTGAAGCTTTCTTT

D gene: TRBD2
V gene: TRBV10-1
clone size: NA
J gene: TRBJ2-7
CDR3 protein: CASSSTSGYEQYF
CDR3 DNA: TGCGCCAGCAGTTCGACTAGCGGCTACGAGCAGTACTTC

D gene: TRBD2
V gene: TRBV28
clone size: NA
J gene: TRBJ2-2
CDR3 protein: CASIAGGRRELFF
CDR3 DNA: TGTGCCAGTATAGCGGGGGGGCGGCGGGAGCTGTTTTTT

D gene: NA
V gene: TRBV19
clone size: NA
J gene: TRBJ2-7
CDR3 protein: CASSIDRVSSYEQYF
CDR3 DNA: TGTGCCAGTAGTATAGACAGGGTGAGCTCCTACGAGCAGTACTTC

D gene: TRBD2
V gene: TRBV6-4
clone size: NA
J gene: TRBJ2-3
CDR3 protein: CASSAGPSGSGADTQYF
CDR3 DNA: TGTGCCAGCAGTGCGGGCCCTAGCGGGAGTGGTGCAGATACGCAGTATTTT

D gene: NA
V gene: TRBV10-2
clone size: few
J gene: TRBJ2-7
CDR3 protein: CASRGRGYEQYF
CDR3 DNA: TGCGCCAGCAGAGGAAGGGGCTACGAGCAGTACTTC

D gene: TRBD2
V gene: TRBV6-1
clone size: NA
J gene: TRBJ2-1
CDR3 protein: CASTSSSGGDEQFF
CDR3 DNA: TGTGCCAGCACCTCATCCTCGGGGGGTGATGAGCAGTTCTTC

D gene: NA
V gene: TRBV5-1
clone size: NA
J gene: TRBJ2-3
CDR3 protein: CASSLLVSTDTQYF
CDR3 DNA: TGCGCCAGCAGCTTGCTTGTGAGCACAGATACGCAGTATTTT

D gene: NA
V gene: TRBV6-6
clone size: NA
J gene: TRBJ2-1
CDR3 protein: CASSWGNQGYNEQFF
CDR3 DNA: TGTGCCAGCAGTTGGGGTAACCAGGGTTACAATGAGCAGTTCTTC

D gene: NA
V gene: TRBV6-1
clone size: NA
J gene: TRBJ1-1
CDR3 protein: CASRVTTSNTEAFF
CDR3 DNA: TGTGCCAGCAGGGTCACCACTTCGAACACTGAAGCTTTCTTT

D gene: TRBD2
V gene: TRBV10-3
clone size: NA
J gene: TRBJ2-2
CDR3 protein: CAISALSRELRTGELFF
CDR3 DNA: TGTGCCATCAGTGCCTTATCGCGGGAGTTGCGAACCGGGGAGCTGTTTTTT

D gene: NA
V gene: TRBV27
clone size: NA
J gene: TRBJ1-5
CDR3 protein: CASSSIQGSNQPQHF
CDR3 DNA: TGTGCCAGCAGTTCCATACAGGGCTCTAATCAGCCCCAGCATTTT

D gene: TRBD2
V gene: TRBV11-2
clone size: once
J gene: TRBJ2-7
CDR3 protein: CASRGSSYEQYF
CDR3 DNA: TGTGCCAGCCGCGGGAGCTCCTACGAGCAGTACTTC